Presented here are 7 T cell receptor beta chains from one specimen sequenced in a study of response to subunit inactivated influenza vaccine. TCRdb fed the RT-PCR reads into MiXCR, producing one record per CDR3 protein. The sample includes some 570,000 distinct CDR3 sequences, 11% of them seen just once. These same records also appear under a second study, on T cells expressing NK-cell markers. From that paper: What made the TCR beta cDNA was 5'RACE template switching with UMIs.

The input for sequencing was PBMCs from blood, taken on the day of vaccination. Every receptor here comes from a man in his fifties or sixties who received an inactivated influenza vaccine.

The CDR3: CASSFKGSFFSYNEQFF. The CDR3 DNA sequence: TGTGCCAGCAGTTTCAAGGGTTCGTTTTTCTCCTACAATGAGCAGTTCTTC. This rearrangement joins TRBV12-3 or TRBV12-4 to TRBJ2-1; no definite D call. Trimming pared 3 bases from V and 0 bases from J, leaving 15 bases between. The CDR3 is 17 residues long.

V usage is TRBV4-2 and J usage is TRBJ2-4, with D maybe TRBD2 (5 bases). Germline CDR1 reads LGHNA; CDR2 reads YNFKEQ. Trimming removed 0 bases from V and 2 bases from J, with 14 bases in between. CDR3 length: 17 amino acids. In nucleotides, the CDR3 is TGTGCCAGCAGCCAAGAGGGAACTAGAGGTTCCAAAAACATTCAGTACTTC. It codes for CASSQEGTRGSKNIQYF.

J is TRBJ2-5 and V is TRBV18, with 13 positions matching TRBD2. The CDR3 has 18 residues. The V gene end was trimmed by 6 bases and the J gene end by 2 bases; junction bases not matched to a gene: 12. The V gene's germline CDR1 is KGHSH and CDR2 LQKENI. This CDR3 reads CASSPKSWTSGGQETQYF. CDR3 in DNA: TGTGCCAGCTCCCCCAAGTCCTGGACTAGCGGGGGACAAGAGACCCAGTACTTC.

The rearrangement uses TRBV6-2 or TRBV6-3 and TRBJ1-1; TRBD1 might be the D (6 bases). The CDR3 is made up of 14 amino acids. The V gene lost 6 bases and the J gene lost 1 base, with 12 bases spanning the gap. Germline-derived CDR1 and CDR2 are MNHEY and SVGEGT. CDR3 sequence: CASRPPQGNTEAFF. CDR3 sequence (DNA): TGTGCCAGCAGGCCCCCACAGGGGAACACTGAAGCTTTCTTT.

This clonotype was seen more than once but under ten times. V usage is TRBV9 and J usage is TRBJ2-1; a weak D match, TRBD2 (6 bases). V was clipped by 2 bases and J by 2 bases, with 23 bases between them. The germline CDR1 and CDR2 sequences are SGDLS and YYNGEE. The CDR3 spans 19 residues. The CDR3 sequence is CASSVRTGTPRVPYNEQFF. The CDR3 coding sequence is TGTGCCAGCAGCGTCCGTACGGGGACTCCTCGCGTCCCCTACAATGAGCAGTTCTTC.

The chain recombines TRBV27 with TRBJ2-2; 8 nucleotides match TRBD1. The length of the CDR3 is 15 residues. Germline CDR1 and CDR2: MNHEY and SMNVEV (reference sequence). Trimming took 2 bases from V and 7 from J; bases not matched to a gene: 6. CDR3 sequence reads: CASSLGGQAGGELFF. Written as DNA, the CDR3 is TGTGCCAGCAGTTTAGGGGGACAGGCGGGCGGGGAGCTGTTTTTT.

A remark on this clonotype: One junction end disagrees with the germline gene, perhaps due to a read error. V is TRBV7-9 and J is TRBJ1-1; 8 positions agree with TRBD1. The CDR3 is made up of 13 amino acids. Germline loops: CDR1 SEHNR, CDR2 FQNEAQ (reference sequence). In DNA form, the CDR3 reads TGTGCCAGCAGCCCAATGGTACGTCAGGGGGCTTATTTT. Translated: CASSPMVRQGAYF.